This T cell receptor (beta chain) was retrieved from a study of T cells after posttransplantation cyclophosphamide. Study-level points and caveats: Skin or GI-infiltrating T cells shared few TRB sequences with blood. Donor-recipient repertoire similarity was low at 1-2 months, rising over year one.

In germline, CDR1 is GTSNPN, CDR2 SVGIG (reference sequence). V lost 0 bases and J 9 bases, leaving 12 bases between the germline ends. CDR3 length: 14 residues. Sampled 1 year posttransplant, controls received myeloablative marrow transplants, methotrexate and a calcineurin inhibitor. As regards this clone: Its specificity is unknown.

This table comes from immunoSEQ multiplex PCR, and its TCRdb copy is limited to in-frame clones, with some not included. This sample has about 20,000 clones; about 89% occur once, and the top ten carry roughly 8%. The sequencing used PBMCs, collected after an allogeneic stem cell transplant with a calcineurin inhibitor and methotrexate. The receptor was derived from a female patient aged 50-60 years who received an allogeneic stem cell transplant from an unrelated donor, was CMV-positive, and had chronic GVHD only. A subset of T cells may come from the graft donor. The V call is TRBV30, the J call TRBJ1-6; D may be TRBD1 (6 bases). The CDR3 spells CAWSVAGARSPLHF. CDR3 DNA: TGTGCCTGGAGTGTTGCAGGGGCTCGTTCACCCCTCCACTTT.